This entry is about one TCR beta chain. This entry belongs to a study of blood T cell repertoires in COVID-19. On the study more broadly: Acute and convalescent COVID-19 samples came from the United States, Italy and Spain. Sources were T cells, B-cell-depleted T cells, or PBMCs; the material itself was cDNA or gDNA.

Methods used by the authors: Estimation of nucleated cell counts relied on the amplification of reference gene primers. Profiled with immunoSEQ multiplex PCR; TCRdb holds only in-frame clones, not every one. V and J calls and clone size follow that table, whereas D and trimming were derived from the DNA. The table shows around 150,000 clones, with approximately 84% occurring only once. V lost 4 bases, J lost 5 bases, and 17 bases lay in between. This CDR3 spans 16 amino acids. CDR1 is LNHDA and CDR2 is SQIVND in the germline V gene (reference sequence). The sequence came from a woman of 80 years or more with acute or convalescent COVID-19. The rearrangement joins TRBV19 to TRBJ1-4; D is possibly TRBD1 (6 bases). The specimen sequenced was peripheral blood. The CDR3 region is CASSSVRGQTNEKLFF. CDR3 nucleotides: TGTGCCAGTAGTAGCGTCCGAGGACAGACGAATGAAAAACTGTTTTTT.